The present entry profiles one T cell receptor beta chain with its context. Relying on iRepertoire HTBI primers and Arm-PCR of CDR3 regions, the team built TCR beta libraries. TCRdb re-derived calls from the multiplex PCR reads in MiXCR, one entry per CDR3 protein. Counted here are 500,000 to 800,000 distinct CDR3 sequences, around 32% occurring once; the ten biggest clones make up under 55%. This specimen belongs to a study of regulatory T cells in long-lasting Graves disease. As for time point: persistent/refractory GD, antithyroid drugs over 5 years with positive TRAb. The TCR library was prepared using RNA isolated from PBMCs. The source material was peripheral blood mononuclear cells (PBMCs), sampled when the disease was refractory, from a patient treated with antithyroid drugs. The source is a female donor with Graves disease.

Here the CDR3 DNA reads TGCAGCGTTGAAGCGGACAAGTTGGAGACCCAGTACTTC. Translating gives CSVEADKLETQYF. The chain employs TRBV29-1 and TRBJ2-5, with D possibly being TRBD1 (5 bases). Germline-derived CDR1 and CDR2 are SQVTM and ANQGSEA. Trimming removed 1 base from V and 5 bases from J, with 11 bases in between. The CDR3 loop spans 13 amino acids. The complete variable domain, with remaining parts taken from reference TRBV29-1 and TRBJ2-5, reads SAVISQKPSRDICQRGTSLTIQCQVDSQVTMMFWYRQQPGQSLTLIATANQGSEATYESGFVIDKFPISRPNLTFSTLTVSNMSPEDSSIYLCSVEADKLETQYFGPGTRLLVL.